The 32 T cell receptor beta chains below all came from one sample that was sequenced in a study of shared clonotypes between healthy human individuals. Assay used: immunoSEQ multiplex PCR; TCRdb lists only in-frame clones, some missing. Of 2 million to 2.5 million clones detected, approximately 93% appear once; the ten largest clones hold 0.35% to 0.45%. The sequencing input was naive CD4+ T cells from PBMCs. This sample's subset: CD45RA+ positively selected. Receptors were obtained from a man between 18 and 29 years old in good health. Some clones in this sample may be carry-over from other donors' samples.

This clone was picked up one time. The CDR3 nucleotides read TGTGCCAGCAGTGTGACTAGGGCTTCTGGGGCCAACGTCCTGACTTTC. Translation: CASSVTRASGANVLTF. The V and J genes are TRBV6-1 and TRBJ2-6; D perhaps matches TRBD2 (6 bases). Germline loops: CDR1 MNHNS, CDR2 SASEGT. Trimming shortened V by 4 bases and J by 1 base, and 11 bases separated the two germline ends. CDR3 length: 16 amino acids.

The chain employs TRBV6-1 and TRBJ1-5; D unresolved. Trimming cost V 1 base and J 3 bases, with 4 bases left between them. Germline V CDR1 and CDR2: MNHNS, SASEGT. The CDR3 totals 13 residues. The CDR3 coding sequence is TGTGCCAGCAGTGAAGAGTCCAATCAGCCCCAGCATTTT. Its protein product is CASSEESNQPQHF.

About this clone itself: The sample contains more than one DNA sequence encoding this CDR3. This chain joins TRBV29-1 and TRBJ1-1; D is unresolved. Trimming stripped 4 bases from V and 0 bases from J, with 9 bases between. From germline, CDR1 is SQVTM and CDR2 ANQGSEA. This CDR3 comprises 13 residues. This CDR3 reads CSVGRLMNTEAFF. The CDR3 region has the DNA TGCAGCGTTGGTCGGTTGATGAACACTGAAGCTTTCTTT.

The J gene is TRBJ2-7, the V gene TRBV11-2; D is undetermined. Germline CDR1 is SGHAT and CDR2 is FQNNGV. The V gene lost 2 bases and the J gene lost 1 base, with 6 bases spanning the gap. This CDR3 region has 13 residues. CDR3 bases: TGTGCCAGCAGCTTACTGAATTCCTACGAGCAGTACTTC. Its protein product is CASSLLNSYEQYF. The whole variable domain, filled in from reference TRBV11-2 and TRBJ2-7, reads EAGVAQSPRYKIIEKRQSVAFWCNPISGHATLYWYQQILGQGPKLLIQFQNNGVVDDSQLPKDRFSAERLKGVDSTLKIQPAKLEDSAVYLCASSLLNSYEQYFGPGTRLTVT.

The rearrangement joins TRBV6-1 to TRBJ2-1; D may be TRBD2 (6 bases). This CDR3 is built from 14 residues. Per germline, CDR1 MNHNS and CDR2 SASEGT. The V and J ends lost 4 bases and 6 bases respectively, with 13 bases between them. The CDR3 loop is CASSGLNGGNEQFF. The CDR3 DNA follows: TGTGCCAGCAGTGGCCTCAACGGGGGCAATGAGCAGTTCTTC.

The chain recombines TRBV5-4 with TRBJ2-5; maybe TRBD2 (6 bases). CDR1 is SGHNT and CDR2 is YYREEE in the germline V gene (reference sequence). The CDR3 has 15 amino acids. Trimming removed 2 bases from V and 2 bases from J, with 13 bases in between. CDR3 in DNA: TGTGCCAGCAGCTTAGGAGAGGGGAGGCAAGAGACCCAGTACTTC. This codes for CASSLGEGRQETQYF.

The chain links TRBV5-4 to TRBJ2-3; D is possibly TRBD1 or TRBD2 (6 bases each). This CDR3 is 16 amino acids long. Germline CDR1 reads SGHNT; CDR2 reads YYREEE (reference sequence). Trimming removed 4 bases from V and 1 base from J, with 16 bases in between. The CDR3: CASSQTGSGRTDTQYF. The CDR3 region has the DNA TGTGCCAGCAGCCAGACAGGTAGCGGTCGCACAGATACGCAGTATTTT.

Here the CDR3 reads CASSTLVAVNTGELFF. In DNA, the CDR3 is TGTGCCAGCAGCACCCTCGTAGCAGTGAACACCGGGGAGCTGTTTTTT. The V call is TRBV7-9, the J call TRBJ2-2; unclear D gene. The CDR3 runs to 16 residues. V shed 5 bases and J shed 1 base, with 14 bases lying between them. Germline loops: CDR1 SEHNR, CDR2 FQNEAQ (reference sequence).

The chain employs TRBV7-3 and TRBJ2-1; TRBD2 agrees at 7 bases. The CDR3 is 13 residues long. From germline, CDR1 is SGHTA and CDR2 FQGTGA. The junction had 8 bases not matched to a gene; V was cut back by 0 bases and J by 15 bases. CDR3 amino acids: CASSLTPGLRSFF. The CDR3 DNA sequence: TGTGCCAGCAGCTTAACCCCGGGACTAAGGTCGTTCTTC.

The rearrangement uses TRBV19 and TRBJ2-1; a possible D gene is TRBD2 (5 bases). Germline loops: CDR1 LNHDA, CDR2 SQIVND (reference sequence). The germline V and J ends were trimmed by 5 bases and 4 bases, with 12 bases remaining between them. The CDR3 spans 14 residues. The CDR3 DNA sequence: TGTGCCAGTAGTCCTCTAGCTACGTACAATGAGCAGTTCTTC. Translating gives CASSPLATYNEQFF. Full variable domain (rest looked up from reference TRBV19 and TRBJ2-1): DGGITQSPKYLFRKEGQNVTLSCEQNLNHDAMYWYRQDPGQGLRLIYYSQIVNDFQKGDIAEGYSVSREKKESFPLTVTSAQKNPTAFYLCASSPLATYNEQFFGPGTRLTVL.

The rearrangement links TRBV5-1 to TRBJ2-1; the match to TRBD2 covers 13 bases. The germline V gene has CDR1 SGHRS and CDR2 YFSETQ. V gave up 4 bases and J gave up 4 bases; unmatched junction bases: 5. The CDR3 length is 16 residues. DNA for the CDR3: TGCGCCAGCAGCGTGGGACTAGCGGGGATATACAATGAGCAGTTCTTC. It codes for CASSVGLAGIYNEQFF.

The rearrangement joins TRBV19 to TRBJ1-4; D perhaps matches TRBD1 (5 bases). Trimming pared 3 bases from V and 0 bases from J, leaving 17 bases between. The V gene's germline CDR1 is LNHDA and CDR2 SQIVND (reference sequence). The CDR3 is 18 amino acids. The CDR3 nucleotides are TGTGCCAGTAGTATTCGTACCCCGGGGGACGCAACTAATGAAAAACTGTTTTTT. It encodes CASSIRTPGDATNEKLFF.

The chain uses TRBV29-1 and TRBJ2-1; 12 bases agree with TRBD2. The ends lost 7 bases at V and 3 bases at J; junction bases unmatched: 16. The CDR3 spans 18 residues. Germline V gene lookup returns CDR1 SQVTM and CDR2 ANQGSEA. CDR3 sequence reads: CSARGASGRAEGYNEQFF. CDR3 in DNA: TGCAGCGCCCGCGGGGCTAGCGGGAGGGCCGAAGGCTACAATGAGCAGTTCTTC.

The genes are TRBV15 and TRBJ1-5; D gene uncertain. Germline CDR1 is LNHNV and CDR2 is YYDKDF (reference sequence). With 0 bases removed from V and 5 bases from J, the gap between germline ends came to 11 bases. The CDR3 contains 15 residues. CDR3 in DNA: TGTGCCACCAGCAGAGATGGTACGGATGATCAGCCCCAGCATTTT. The encoded protein is CATSRDGTDDQPQHF.

The chain combines TRBV7-2 with TRBJ2-1, with D tentatively TRBD2 (6 bases). CDR3 size: 15 residues. From germline, CDR1 is SGHTA and CDR2 FQGNSA. V gave up 2 bases and J gave up 5 bases, with 13 bases separating them. CDR3 sequence: CASSLPSSVHNEQFF. Here the CDR3 DNA reads TGTGCCAGCAGCTTACCCTCTAGCGTACACAATGAGCAGTTCTTC.

The CDR3 coding sequence is TGTGCCATCAGTGGTGGGACAGGGGTCAATCAGCCCCAGCATTTT. This gives the protein CAISGGTGVNQPQHF. The rearrangement joins TRBV10-3 to TRBJ1-5; 10 nucleotides line up with TRBD1. Trimming cost V 4 bases and J 3 bases; bases outside gene matches: 3. The CDR3 loop spans 15 amino acids. Germline loops: CDR1 ENHRY, CDR2 SYGVKD.

A word on this clone: Different DNA sequences within this sample yield the same CDR3. The chain uses TRBV7-9 and TRBJ1-5; no clear D gene. The CDR3 sequence is 13 residues long. CDR1 is SEHNR and CDR2 is FQNEAQ in the germline V gene (reference sequence). V lost 5 bases to trimming and J lost 4 bases, with 9 bases between them. The CDR3 reads CASSPDGNQPQHF. In DNA, the CDR3 is TGTGCCAGCAGCCCGGACGGGAATCAGCCCCAGCATTTT.

The V call is TRBV7-2, the J call TRBJ1-6; the D is unclear. Trimming cost V 4 bases and J 6 bases, with 7 bases left between them. CDR3 length equals 13 residues. Germline CDR1 and CDR2: SGHTA and FQGNSA. CDR3 amino acids: CASSSGPNSPLHF. In DNA form, the CDR3 reads TGTGCCAGCAGCTCCGGTCCTAATTCACCCCTCCACTTT.

The genes are TRBV10-3 and TRBJ2-7; 8 nucleotides align to TRBD1. Trimming removed 3 bases from V and 3 bases from J; junction bases left unmatched: 7. CDR3 length: 15 residues. CDR1 ENHRY and CDR2 SYGVKD come from the germline V gene. In nucleotides, the CDR3 is TGTGCCATCAGTGACCGGGACAGGACTTTCTACGAGCAGTACTTC. It is translated as CAISDRDRTFYEQYF.

The genes are TRBV30 and TRBJ2-1; D unresolved. The CDR3 length is 14 residues. V gave up 4 bases and J gave up 0 bases, with 10 bases separating them. CDR1 GTSNPN and CDR2 SVGIG come from the germline V gene (reference sequence). The CDR3 DNA is TGTGCCTGGAACCACTTAAGCTCCTACAATGAGCAGTTCTTC. The encoded protein is CAWNHLSSYNEQFF.

V and J are TRBV2 and TRBJ2-3; D is unresolved. The V and J ends lost 3 bases and 4 bases respectively, with 11 bases between them. CDR1 SNHLY and CDR2 FYNNEI come from the germline V gene. There are 14 residues in the CDR3. In DNA form, the CDR3 reads TGTGCCAGCAGTGACAAGTCCTGGCCAGATACGCAGTATTTT. Encoded protein: CASSDKSWPDTQYF.

In this sample, this clone turned up once. The gene calls are TRBV28 and TRBJ2-7; possibly TRBD2 for D (5 bases). This CDR3 region has 17 residues. Germline CDR1 and CDR2: MDHEN and SYDVKM. Trimming shortened V by 5 bases and J by 4 bases, and 24 bases separated the two germline ends. CDR3 in amino acids: CASSTPMGSGRGYEQYF. In DNA, the CDR3 is TGTGCCAGCAGTACCCCTATGGGGAGCGGAAGAGGGTACGAGCAGTACTTC.

In regard to this clone: Other DNA sequences in this specimen translate into the identical CDR3. The rearrangement uses TRBV7-3 and TRBJ2-3, with TRBD1 as a possible D gene (5 bases). This CDR3 has 14 residues. Trimming removed 3 bases at V and 0 bases at J, with 7 bases between. CDR1 and CDR2 from the germline V gene are SGHTA and FQGTGA. The CDR3 protein is CASSLGPSTDTQYF. The CDR3 nucleotides are TGTGCCAGCAGCTTGGGGCCCAGCACAGATACGCAGTATTTT.

J is TRBJ1-3 and V is TRBV6-5; 7 bases agree with TRBD1. The trim removed 8 bases at V and 4 bases at J, leaving 11 bases unmatched. The CDR3 loop spans 15 amino acids. CDR1 MNHEY and CDR2 SVGAGI come from the germline V gene. As DNA, the CDR3 is TGTGCCAGCCAAATTAACAGGGGATCGGGAAACACCATATATTTT. Translating it yields CASQINRGSGNTIYF.

On this clone itself: An end of the junction differs from the germline gene, which may be a read error. This chain joins TRBV7-2 and TRBJ2-7; D not certain. The CDR3 sequence is 15 residues long. From germline, CDR1 is SGHTA and CDR2 FQGNSA. The CDR3 sequence: CASSLALISLYGQYF. The CDR3 nucleotides read TGTGCCAGCAGCTTAGCGCTAATATCCCTGTACGGGCAGTACTTC.

V gene TRBV14 combines with J gene TRBJ1-2, with 8 bases fitting TRBD1. The V and J ends lost 2 bases and 6 bases, in that order; junction bases with no gene match: 2. This CDR3 is 13 amino acids long. Germline V CDR1 and CDR2: SGHDN, FVKESK. As DNA, the CDR3 is TGTGCCAGCAGCCAATCAGGGGGCGATGGCTACACCTTC. Amino acids: CASSQSGGDGYTF.

The genes are TRBV29-1 and TRBJ2-3; 10 nucleotides align to TRBD2. CDR3 size: 15 residues. Germline V gene sequence: CDR1 SQVTM, CDR2 ANQGSEA. The V gene end was trimmed by 3 bases and the J gene end by 3 bases; junction bases not matched to a gene: 6. The CDR3 protein is CSVERSSGSTDTQYF. The CDR3 nucleotides are TGCAGCGTTGAGAGGTCTAGCGGGAGTACAGATACGCAGTATTTT.

This clone was picked up one time. The chain links TRBV11-3 to TRBJ2-7; 7 nucleotides match TRBD2. Germline values: CDR1 SGHNT, CDR2 YENEEA. Trimming took 2 bases from V and 6 from J; bases not matched to a gene: 4. The CDR3 runs to 13 residues. The CDR3, as DNA: TGTGCCAGCAGCTTATCTACGGGAGGCGAGCAGTACTTC. It specifies CASSLSTGGEQYF.

V is TRBV28 and J is TRBJ2-2, with TRBD2 as a possible D gene (5 bases). V was pared by 8 bases and J by 0 bases, with 19 bases between. This CDR3 contains 17 residues. Germline-derived CDR1 and CDR2 are MDHEN and SYDVKM. In DNA, the CDR3 is TGTGCCAGCTGCTTGCGGGCCTTTTGGGCGAACACCGGGGAGCTGTTTTTT. Amino acids: CASCLRAFWANTGELFF.

The rearrangement uses TRBV6-6 and TRBJ2-1; no definite D call. The ends were cut back, 7 bases at V and 0 bases at J, with 10 bases in the middle. The CDR3 sequence is 14 residues long. Looked up from germline, CDR1 is MNHNY and CDR2 is SVGAGI (reference sequence). This chain's CDR3 is CASKPSASYNEQFF. In DNA, the CDR3 is TGTGCCAGCAAGCCCAGCGCCTCCTACAATGAGCAGTTCTTC.

This chain joins TRBV7-2 and TRBJ1-4, with D possibly TRBD1 on 5 matching bases. V gave up 5 bases and J gave up 4 bases, with 11 bases separating them. CDR1 and CDR2 (germline): SGHTA, FQGNSA. The CDR3 spans 14 residues. As DNA, the CDR3 is TGTGCCAGCAGCGCCCGGGGGATTAATGAAAAACTGTTTTTT. Protein sequence: CASSARGINEKLFF.

The chain is built from TRBV19 and TRBJ1-3; 8 bases are a match to TRBD1. With V trimmed by 6 bases and J by 2 bases, 3 bases remained unmatched. The CDR3 spans 14 residues. Germline V CDR1 and CDR2: LNHDA, SQIVND (reference sequence). The chain's CDR3 is CASSRGQPGNTIYF. CDR3 DNA: TGTGCCAGTAGCAGGGGGCAGCCTGGAAACACCATATATTTT. Variable domain in full (rest from reference TRBV19 and TRBJ1-3): DGGITQSPKYLFRKEGQNVTLSCEQNLNHDAMYWYRQDPGQGLRLIYYSQIVNDFQKGDIAEGYSVSREKKESFPLTVTSAQKNPTAFYLCASSRGQPGNTIYFGEGSWLTVV.